Listed below are T cell receptor beta chains from one sample, sequenced in a study of beta chain features in type 1 diabetes. Sequencing was performed with immunoSEQ multiplex PCR; in TCRdb, only in-frame clones are kept and a portion is missing. The sample lists some 900,000 clones; about a sixth were seen once. The sample comprised naive CD4+ T cells from blood. These receptors were collected from a woman younger than 30 in good health. Both conserved end residues are part of each CDR3. Each record gives: D gene, V gene, J gene, clone size, CDR3 DNA, CDR3 protein. The D gene is left open where the match is weak. Expanded clones get a size class; other rows say once, few or many, or leave the size out.

D: .; V: TRBV6-6; J: TRBJ1-4; size: .; DNA: TGTGCCAGCAGCAATACAGGGACTAATGAAAAACTGTTTTTT; CDR3: CASSNTGTNEKLFF
D: TRBD2; V: TRBV6-5; J: TRBJ2-5; size: few; DNA: TGTGCCAGCAGTTACGCGGGAGGGCCTTGGGAGACCCAGTACTTC; CDR3: CASSYAGGPWETQYF
D: .; V: TRBV5-4; J: TRBJ2-7; size: few; DNA: TGTGCCAGCAGCTTGGGGGATAGGGGCTCCTTCTACGAGCAGTACTTC; CDR3: CASSLGDRGSFYEQYF
D: TRBD1; V: TRBV4-2; J: TRBJ2-1; size: few; DNA: TGTGCCAGCAGCCAAGAAGGGACAGGCAATGAGCAGTTCTTC; CDR3: CASSQEGTGNEQFF
D: TRBD1; V: TRBV5-1; J: TRBJ2-5; size: few; DNA: TGCGCCAGCACCCCGTCTGGGACAGGGAAAGAGACCCAGTACTTC; CDR3: CASTPSGTGKETQYF
D: .; V: TRBV7-2; J: TRBJ2-3; size: few; DNA: TGTGCCAGCAGCTTAAGAGCGAGTAGTGCAGATACGCAGTATTTT; CDR3: CASSLRASSADTQYF
D: .; V: TRBV9; J: TRBJ2-2; size: few; DNA: TGTGCCAGCAGCTTGCGGACGAACACCGGGGAGCTGTTTTTT; CDR3: CASSLRTNTGELFF
D: .; V: TRBV19; J: TRBJ2-5; size: .; DNA: TGTGCCAGTAGTACTCAGGGGCGAGGTCAAGAGACCCAGTACTTC; CDR3: CASSTQGRGQETQYF
D: TRBD2; V: TRBV4-3; J: TRBJ2-1; size: .; DNA: TGCGCCAGCAGCCCTCGACTAGCGGCCAATGAGCAGTTCTTC; CDR3: CASSPRLAANEQFF
D: .; V: TRBV11-2; J: TRBJ2-1; size: .; DNA: TGTGCCAGCAGCTTAGATCTATGGGAGTATGGTGAGCAGTTCTTC; CDR3: CASSLDLWEYGEQFF
D: .; V: TRBV7-9; J: TRBJ2-3; size: .; DNA: TGTGCCAGCAGCCAAGCGGAGGGCCGCGGTACGCAGTATTTT; CDR3: CASSQAEGRGTQYF
D: .; V: TRBV7-2; J: TRBJ2-2; size: few; DNA: TGTGCCAGCAGCGTTCAAGGGGCATCGGGCGGGGAGCTGTTTTTT; CDR3: CASSVQGASGGELFF
D: TRBD2; V: TRBV29-1; J: TRBJ2-1; size: .; DNA: TGCAGCGCCGGAGGGCCGGGGGGGGATGAGCAGTTCTTC; CDR3: CSAGGPGGDEQFF
D: .; V: TRBV7-2; J: TRBJ2-3; size: .; DNA: TGTGCCAGCAGCTTCTTCGGGGTTCTCACAGATACGCAGTATTTT; CDR3: CASSFFGVLTDTQYF
D: .; V: TRBV29-1; J: TRBJ1-1; size: few; DNA: TGCAGCGTCCTACCCCCGGGGGAGGGACGTGAAGCTTTCTTT; CDR3: CSVLPPGEGREAFF
D: .; V: TRBV7-9; J: TRBJ1-2; size: few; DNA: TGTGCCAGCCGGGGGGCAGGCACCCATGGCTACACCTTC; CDR3: CASRGAGTHGYTF
D: .; V: TRBV7-6; J: TRBJ2-5; size: .; DNA: TGTGCCAGCAGCTTATGGGCCATCGGAGAGACCCAGTACTTC; CDR3: CASSLWAIGETQYF
D: TRBD1; V: TRBV28; J: TRBJ2-4; size: few; DNA: TGTGCCAGCAGCGTCACGGGACAGAAAAACATTCAGTACTTC; CDR3: CASSVTGQKNIQYF
D: .; V: TRBV7-6; J: TRBJ2-7; size: .; DNA: TGTGCCAGCAGCTTATTTGGAGGGTCCACCGAGCAGTACTTC; CDR3: CASSLFGGSTEQYF
D: .; V: TRBV9; J: TRBJ1-5; size: .; DNA: TGTGCCAGCAGCGAGACGATAAATCAGCCCCAGCATTTT; CDR3: CASSETINQPQHF
D: .; V: TRBV4-2; J: TRBJ2-7; size: few; DNA: TGTGCCAGCAGCCAAGAAGTAGTAGGACCCCACGAGCAGTACTTC; CDR3: CASSQEVVGPHEQYF
D: TRBD2; V: TRBV4-3; J: TRBJ2-1; size: once; DNA: TGCGCCAGCAGCTTGCTCTCTAGCGGGAGGTCATACAATGAGCAGTTCTTC; CDR3: CASSLLSSGRSYNEQFF
D: .; V: TRBV19; J: TRBJ2-7; size: .; DNA: TGTGCCAGTAGTAACCCCCGCGGGACGTTCTCCTACGAGCAGTACTTC; CDR3: CASSNPRGTFSYEQYF
D: .; V: TRBV14; J: TRBJ1-1; size: .; DNA: TGTGCCAGCAGCCAAGATCGAGGCACTGAAGCTTTCTTT; CDR3: CASSQDRGTEAFF
D: TRBD1; V: TRBV4-2; J: TRBJ1-2; size: few; DNA: TGTGCCAGCAGCCAGGGACAGGGGAATGGCTACACCTTC; CDR3: CASSQGQGNGYTF
D: .; V: TRBV19; J: TRBJ1-1; size: few; DNA: TGTGCCAGTAGTATCGGGGAGAACACTGAAGCTTTCTTT; CDR3: CASSIGENTEAFF
D: TRBD2; V: TRBV19; J: TRBJ2-1; size: few; DNA: TGTGCCAGTAGTCCGGTCATAGCGGGAGGACGCTACAATGAGCAGTTCTTC; CDR3: CASSPVIAGGRYNEQFF
D: TRBD1; V: TRBV13; J: TRBJ2-1; size: .; DNA: TGTGCCAGCAGCTTAGACAAGCGACATACAGGGGGTTGGGGATACAATGAGCAGTTCTTC; CDR3: CASSLDKRHTGGWGYNEQFF
D: .; V: TRBV6-6; J: TRBJ2-1; size: few; DNA: TGTGCCAGCAGAAGAGGGGACAATGAGCAGTTCTTC; CDR3: CASRRGDNEQFF
D: TRBD2; V: TRBV7-9; J: TRBJ2-7; size: .; DNA: TGTGCCAGCAGCTTGGCGACTAGCGGGATGGGTGAGCAGTACTTC; CDR3: CASSLATSGMGEQYF
D: .; V: TRBV9; J: TRBJ1-3; size: .; DNA: TGTGCCAGCAGCCAAGGAAGCTCTGGAAACACCATATATTTT; CDR3: CASSQGSSGNTIYF
D: .; V: TRBV5-6; J: TRBJ2-1; size: .; DNA: TGTGCCAGCAGCTTGTTCACTAGTTTTGAGCAGTTCTTC; CDR3: CASSLFTSFEQFF
D: .; V: TRBV4-3; J: TRBJ2-7; size: few; DNA: TGCGCCAGCAGCCAAGTATATTCCGGGAGTATGTACGAGCAGTACTTC; CDR3: CASSQVYSGSMYEQYF
D: TRBD1; V: TRBV2; J: TRBJ2-5; size: few; DNA: TGTGCCAACGACAGGGGGTTAAAAGAGACCCAGTACTTC; CDR3: CANDRGLKETQYF
D: .; V: TRBV5-4; J: TRBJ2-7; size: few; DNA: TGTGCCAGCAGCTTGGGACTAGAAGTCTACGAGCAGTACTTC; CDR3: CASSLGLEVYEQYF
D: TRBD1; V: TRBV2; J: TRBJ2-2; size: few; DNA: TGTGCCAGCAGTGAAGCTAGGACAGGGGCCGGGGAGCTGTTTTTT; CDR3: CASSEARTGAGELFF
D: TRBD2; V: TRBV7-2; J: TRBJ2-3; size: .; DNA: TGTGCCAGCAGCTTAGCGATAGCGGGACCCACAGATACGCAGTATTTT; CDR3: CASSLAIAGPTDTQYF
D: TRBD1; V: TRBV4-2; J: TRBJ2-3; size: few; DNA: TGTGCCAGCAGCCAGAATCCGGGACAGGGGGTTTTGGATACGCAGTATTTT; CDR3: CASSQNPGQGVLDTQYF
D: .; V: TRBV23-1; J: TRBJ1-5; size: few; DNA: TGCGCCAGCAGTCAATCGCGAATGGGGGGCAATCAGCCCCAGCATTTT; CDR3: CASSQSRMGGNQPQHF
D: TRBD1; V: TRBV5-1; J: TRBJ2-7; size: .; DNA: TGCGCCAGCAGCTTGGGGGGACAGGACGAGCAGTACTTC; CDR3: CASSLGGQDEQYF
D: .; V: TRBV6-5; J: TRBJ1-5; size: few; DNA: TGTGCCAGCAGTTCCCCAGATCAGCCCCAGCATTTT; CDR3: CASSSPDQPQHF
D: .; V: TRBV7-9; J: TRBJ2-1; size: few; DNA: TGTGCCAGCAGCTTAGCAGACCCCTCGTATGAGCAGTTCTTC; CDR3: CASSLADPSYEQFF
D: TRBD2; V: TRBV5-1; J: TRBJ2-7; size: .; DNA: TGCGCCAGCAGCTTGGGGGCGGGAGTATTCGACGAGCAGTACTTC; CDR3: CASSLGAGVFDEQYF
D: .; V: TRBV6-1; J: TRBJ2-7; size: .; DNA: TGTGCCAGCAGTGACCCAGGCCTCTCCCACTACGAGCAGTACTTC; CDR3: CASSDPGLSHYEQYF
D: .; V: TRBV29-1; J: TRBJ2-7; size: .; DNA: TGCAGCGTTGCTTCGACAATACCCTCCTACGAGCAGTACTTC; CDR3: CSVASTIPSYEQYF
D: .; V: TRBV6-6; J: TRBJ2-7; size: .; DNA: TGTGCCAGCAGAGAGATACAGGGAGTCCACGAGCAGTACTTC; CDR3: CASREIQGVHEQYF